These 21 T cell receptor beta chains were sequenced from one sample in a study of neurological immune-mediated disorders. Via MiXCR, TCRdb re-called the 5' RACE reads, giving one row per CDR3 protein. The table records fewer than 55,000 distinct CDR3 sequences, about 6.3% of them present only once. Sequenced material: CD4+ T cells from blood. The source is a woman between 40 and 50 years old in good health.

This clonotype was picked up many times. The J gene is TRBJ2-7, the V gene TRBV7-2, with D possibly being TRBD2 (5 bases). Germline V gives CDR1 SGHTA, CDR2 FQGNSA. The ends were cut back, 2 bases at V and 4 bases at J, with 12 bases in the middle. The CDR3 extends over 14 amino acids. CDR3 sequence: CASSLRRTDYEQYF. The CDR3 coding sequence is TGTGCCAGCAGCTTACGGAGGACGGATTACGAGCAGTACTTC.

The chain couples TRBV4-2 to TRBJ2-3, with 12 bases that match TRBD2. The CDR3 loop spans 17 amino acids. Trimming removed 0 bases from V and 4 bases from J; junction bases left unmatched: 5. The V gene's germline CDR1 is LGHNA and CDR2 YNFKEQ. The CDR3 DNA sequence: TGTGCCAGCAGCCAAGAAGGAGGACTAGCGGGACCAGATACGCAGTATTTT. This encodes CASSQEGGLAGPDTQYF.

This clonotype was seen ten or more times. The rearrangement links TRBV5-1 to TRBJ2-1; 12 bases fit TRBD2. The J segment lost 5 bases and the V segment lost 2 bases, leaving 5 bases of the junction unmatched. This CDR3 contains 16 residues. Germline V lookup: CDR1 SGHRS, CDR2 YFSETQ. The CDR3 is CASSFWASGRDNEQFF. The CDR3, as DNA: TGCGCCAGCAGCTTTTGGGCTAGCGGGAGGGACAATGAGCAGTTCTTC.

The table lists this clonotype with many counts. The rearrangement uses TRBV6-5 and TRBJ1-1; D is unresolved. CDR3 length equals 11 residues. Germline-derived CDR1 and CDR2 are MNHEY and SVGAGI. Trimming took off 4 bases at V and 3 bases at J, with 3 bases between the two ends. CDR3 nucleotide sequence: TGTGCCAGCAGTTCGTACACTGAAGCTTTCTTT. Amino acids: CASSSYTEAFF.

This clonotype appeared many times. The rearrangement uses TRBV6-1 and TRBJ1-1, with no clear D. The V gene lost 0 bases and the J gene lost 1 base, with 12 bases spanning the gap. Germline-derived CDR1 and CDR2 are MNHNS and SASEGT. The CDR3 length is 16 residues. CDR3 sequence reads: CASSEALRARNTEAFF. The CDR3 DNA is TGTGCCAGCAGTGAAGCTTTGAGGGCGCGGAACACTGAAGCTTTCTTT.

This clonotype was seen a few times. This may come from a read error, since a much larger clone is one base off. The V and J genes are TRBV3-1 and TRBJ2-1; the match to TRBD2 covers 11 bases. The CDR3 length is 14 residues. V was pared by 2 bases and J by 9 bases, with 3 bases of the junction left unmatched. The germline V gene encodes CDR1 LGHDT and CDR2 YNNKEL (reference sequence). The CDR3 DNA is TGTGCCAGCAGCCAAAAACTAGCGGGAGCTGAGCAGTTCTTC. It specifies CASSQKLAGAEQFF.

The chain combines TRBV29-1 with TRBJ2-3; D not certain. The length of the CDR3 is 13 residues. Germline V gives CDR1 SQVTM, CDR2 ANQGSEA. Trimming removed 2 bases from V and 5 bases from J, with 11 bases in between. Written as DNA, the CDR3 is TGCAGCGTTGAAATGGGATCGGTAGATACGCAGTATTTT. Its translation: CSVEMGSVDTQYF.

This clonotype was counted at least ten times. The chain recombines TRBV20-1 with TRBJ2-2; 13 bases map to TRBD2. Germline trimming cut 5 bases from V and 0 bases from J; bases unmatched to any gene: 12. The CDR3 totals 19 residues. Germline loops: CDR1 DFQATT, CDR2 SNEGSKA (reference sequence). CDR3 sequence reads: CSASGTSGDTVANTGELFF. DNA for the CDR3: TGCAGTGCTTCGGGGACTAGCGGGGATACTGTCGCGAACACCGGGGAGCTGTTTTTT.

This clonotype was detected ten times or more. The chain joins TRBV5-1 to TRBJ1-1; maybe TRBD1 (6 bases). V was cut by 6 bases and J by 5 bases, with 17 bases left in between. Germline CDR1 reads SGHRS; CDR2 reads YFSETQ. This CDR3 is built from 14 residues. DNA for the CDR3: TGCGCCAGCAAAAGCACAGGGAGTTGGACTGAAGCTTTCTTT. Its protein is CASKSTGSWTEAFF. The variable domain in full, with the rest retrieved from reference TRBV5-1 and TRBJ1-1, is KAGVTQTPRYLIKTRGQQVTLSCSPISGHRSVSWYQQTPGQGLQFLFEYFSETQRNKGNFPGRFSGRQFSNSRSEMNVSTLELGDSALYLCASKSTGSWTEAFFGQGTRLTVV.

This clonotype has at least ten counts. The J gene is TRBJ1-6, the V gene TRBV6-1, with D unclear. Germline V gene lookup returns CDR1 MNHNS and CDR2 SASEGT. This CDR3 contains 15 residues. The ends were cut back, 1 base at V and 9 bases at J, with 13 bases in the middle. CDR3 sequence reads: CASSEGGVFRSPLHF. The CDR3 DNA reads TGTGCCAGCAGTGAAGGGGGAGTGTTCCGTTCACCCCTCCACTTT.

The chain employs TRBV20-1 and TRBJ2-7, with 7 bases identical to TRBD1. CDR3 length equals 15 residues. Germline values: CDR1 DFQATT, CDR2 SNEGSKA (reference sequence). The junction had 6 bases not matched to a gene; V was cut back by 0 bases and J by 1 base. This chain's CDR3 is CSARDRDSYSYEQYF. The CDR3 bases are TGCAGTGCTAGAGACCGGGACAGCTATTCCTACGAGCAGTACTTC.

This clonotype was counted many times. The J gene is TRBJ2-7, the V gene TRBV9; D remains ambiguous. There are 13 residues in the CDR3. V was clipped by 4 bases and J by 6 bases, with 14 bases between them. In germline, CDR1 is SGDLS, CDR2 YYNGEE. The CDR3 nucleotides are TGTGCCAGCAGCAGGCCCCCTGATCGCGAGCAGTACTTC. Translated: CASSRPPDREQYF.

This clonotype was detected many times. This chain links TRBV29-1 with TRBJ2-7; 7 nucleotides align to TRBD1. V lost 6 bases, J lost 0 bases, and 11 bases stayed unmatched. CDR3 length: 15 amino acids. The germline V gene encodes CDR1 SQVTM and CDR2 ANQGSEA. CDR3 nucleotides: TGCAGCGTCGCCGGGACAGCAGATTCCTCCTACGAGCAGTACTTC. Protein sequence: CSVAGTADSSYEQYF.

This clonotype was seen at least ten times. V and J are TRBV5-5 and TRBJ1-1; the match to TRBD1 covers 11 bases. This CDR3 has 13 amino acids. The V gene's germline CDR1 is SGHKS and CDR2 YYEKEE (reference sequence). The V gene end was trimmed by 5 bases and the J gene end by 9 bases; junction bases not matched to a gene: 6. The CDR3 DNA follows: TGTGCCAGCAGACGCGGGACAGGGGGGCAAGCTTTCTTT. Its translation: CASRRGTGGQAFF. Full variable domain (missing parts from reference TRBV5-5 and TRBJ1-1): DAGVTQSPTHLIKTRGQQVTLRCSPISGHKSVSWYQQVLGQGPQFIFQYYEKEERGRGNFPDRFSARQFPNYSSELNVNALLLGDSALYLCASRRGTGGQAFFGQGTRLTVV.

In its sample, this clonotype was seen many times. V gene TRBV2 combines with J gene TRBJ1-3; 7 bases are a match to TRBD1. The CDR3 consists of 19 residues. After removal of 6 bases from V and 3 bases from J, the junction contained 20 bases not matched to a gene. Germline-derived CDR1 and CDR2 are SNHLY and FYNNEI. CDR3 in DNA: TGTGCCAGCAGCCGAAGGGACAGTTTTTCCTCGGGTGGTGGAAACACCATATATTTT. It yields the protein CASSRRDSFSSGGGNTIYF.

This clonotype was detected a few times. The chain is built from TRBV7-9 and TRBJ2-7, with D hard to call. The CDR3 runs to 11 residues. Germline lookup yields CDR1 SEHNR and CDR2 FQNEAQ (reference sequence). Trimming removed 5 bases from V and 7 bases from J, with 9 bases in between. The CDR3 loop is CASSVTNEQYF. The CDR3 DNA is TGTGCCAGCAGCGTCACCAATGAGCAGTACTTC.

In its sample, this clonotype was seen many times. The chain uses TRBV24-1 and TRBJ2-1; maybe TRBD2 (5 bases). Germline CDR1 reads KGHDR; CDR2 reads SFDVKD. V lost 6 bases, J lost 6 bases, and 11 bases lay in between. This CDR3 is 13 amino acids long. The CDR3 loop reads CATSWENGNEQFF. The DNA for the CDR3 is TGTGCCACCAGTTGGGAGAATGGCAATGAGCAGTTCTTC.

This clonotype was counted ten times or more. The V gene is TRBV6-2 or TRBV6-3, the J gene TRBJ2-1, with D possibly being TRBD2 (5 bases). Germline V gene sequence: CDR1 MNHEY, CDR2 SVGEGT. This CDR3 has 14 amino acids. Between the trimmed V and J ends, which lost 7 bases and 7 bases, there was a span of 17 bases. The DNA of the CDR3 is TGTGCCAGCACGCCGGGGTCCCGCTGGAATGAGCAGTTCTTC. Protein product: CASTPGSRWNEQFF.

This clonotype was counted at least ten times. The chain's CDR3 is CASSPRLAGGSGELFF. CDR3 in DNA: TGTGCCAGCAGCCCTCGGCTAGCGGGAGGGTCCGGGGAGCTGTTTTTT. The chain uses TRBV13 and TRBJ2-2; 12 nucleotides match TRBD2. V gave up 5 bases and J gave up 6 bases; unmatched junction bases: 7. The CDR3 has 16 residues. From germline, CDR1 is PRHDT and CDR2 FYEKMQ (reference sequence).

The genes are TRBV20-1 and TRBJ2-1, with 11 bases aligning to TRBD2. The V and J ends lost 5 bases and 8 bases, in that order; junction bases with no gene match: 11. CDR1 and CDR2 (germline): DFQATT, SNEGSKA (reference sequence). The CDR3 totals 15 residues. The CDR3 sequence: CSASPRLAGWDEQFF. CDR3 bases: TGCAGTGCTTCCCCCCGACTAGCGGGGTGGGATGAGCAGTTCTTC.

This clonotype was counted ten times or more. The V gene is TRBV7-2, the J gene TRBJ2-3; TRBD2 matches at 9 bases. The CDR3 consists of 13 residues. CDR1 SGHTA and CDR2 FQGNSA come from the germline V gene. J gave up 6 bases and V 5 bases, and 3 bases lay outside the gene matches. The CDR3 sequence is CASSAGLADTQYF. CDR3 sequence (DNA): TGTGCCAGCAGCGCGGGACTAGCTGATACGCAGTATTTT.